A single sample is the source of the 5 T cell receptor beta chains below, sequenced in a study of early T cells in non-severe SARS-CoV-2 infection. TCRdb called the 5' RACE reads again in MiXCR, with one record for every CDR3 protein. The repertoire has 70,000 to 90,000 distinct CDR3 sequences, approximately 11% of them found once; the top ten carry about 4.4%. Sequencing used whole blood. The receptors originated from an adult who was a healthcare worker with PCR-confirmed SARS-CoV-2 infection or an uninfected control (not recorded which).

This clonotype was found a few times. The chain links TRBV7-2 to TRBJ2-3, with a possible D match to TRBD1 (5 bases). This CDR3 comprises 16 residues. Germline loops: CDR1 SGHTA, CDR2 FQGNSA. V lost 0 bases to trimming and J lost 4 bases, with 14 bases between them. For the CDR3, the DNA is TGTGCCAGCAGCTTAGCGCCGCATCAGGGTTCAGATACGCAGTATTTT. Protein product: CASSLAPHQGSDTQYF.

This chain links TRBV20-1 with TRBJ1-6; no clear D. CDR3 length: 12 residues. Germline V CDR1 and CDR2: DFQATT, SNEGSKA (reference sequence). V was clipped by 0 bases and J by 7 bases, with 4 bases between them. The CDR3 here is CSARDGNSPLHF. Written as DNA, the CDR3 is TGCAGTGCTAGAGATGGGAATTCACCCCTCCACTTT.

The chain links TRBV5-1 to TRBJ1-5; perhaps TRBD1 as D (6 bases). CDR3 length equals 15 residues. Looked up from germline, CDR1 is SGHRS and CDR2 is YFSETQ. With 0 bases removed from V and 6 bases from J, the gap between germline ends came to 13 bases. DNA for the CDR3: TGCGCCAGCAGCTTGGGACCGGGGGCTGGTCAGCCCCAGCATTTT. Its translation is CASSLGPGAGQPQHF.

This clonotype was counted ten times or more. The rearrangement links TRBV7-9 to TRBJ1-1, with 8 bases matching TRBD1. The V and J ends lost 4 bases and 5 bases, in that order; junction bases with no gene match: 12. Germline values: CDR1 SEHNR, CDR2 FQNEAQ (reference sequence). The CDR3 has 16 residues. The CDR3 here is CASSSDRGRSGTEAFF. The CDR3, as DNA: TGTGCCAGCAGCTCAGACAGGGGAAGGTCGGGTACTGAAGCTTTCTTT.

The chain is built from TRBV3-1 and TRBJ2-1; the D is unclear. CDR1 is LGHDT and CDR2 is YNNKEL in the germline V gene (reference sequence). Trimming left V 4 bases short and J 9 bases short, with 10 bases between. The CDR3 has 12 amino acids. CDR3 DNA sequence: TGTGCCAGCAGCCTTGGTCAGATTGAGCAGTTCTTC. It is translated as CASSLGQIEQFF.